A selection of T cell receptor beta chains follows, all from one sample in a study of human T cells and chemical hapten exposure. TCRdb re-called the RACE reads with MiXCR, one entry per CDR3 protein. Here the sample spans roughly 380,000 distinct CDR3 sequences, 5.1% being singletons. Here the sequenced sample was whole blood, taken in connection with sensitization to the hapten diphenylcyclopropenone (DPC). These receptor sequences come from a woman between 45 and 60 years old with alopecia areata. Some clones in this sample may be carry-over from other donors' samples. The CDR3 runs from the conserved cysteine through the conserved F or W. D genes are given only for firm matches. Clone size, where shown, is once, few, many, or a class for clones that have expanded.

J gene,V gene,D gene,clone size,CDR3 protein,CDR3 DNA
TRBJ2-1,TRBV9,TRBD2,NA,CASSPTSGGAPNEQFF,TGTGCCAGCAGCCCTACTAGCGGGGGGGCCCCCAATGAGCAGTTCTTC
TRBJ1-1,TRBV4-3,NA,many,CASSQDMANTEAFF,TGCGCCAGCAGCCAAGATATGGCGAACACTGAAGCTTTCTTT
TRBJ1-1,TRBV6-2/TRBV6-3,TRBD1,few,CASSFLRQGRGTEAFF,TGTGCCAGCAGTTTTCTCCGACAGGGCCGGGGCACTGAAGCTTTCTTT
TRBJ2-1,TRBV12-3/TRBV12-4,NA,many,CASSLMGNEQFF,TGTGCCAGCAGTTTAATGGGCAATGAGCAGTTCTTC
TRBJ2-7,TRBV6-6,NA,few,CASSYSDSRRISYEQYF,TGTGCCAGCAGTTACTCGGACAGCCGACGGATCTCCTACGAGCAGTACTTC
TRBJ1-1,TRBV7-9,NA,NA,CASSPSELNTEAFF,TGTGCCAGCAGCCCCTCAGAGCTGAACACTGAAGCTTTCTTT
TRBJ2-3,TRBV4-2,NA,NA,CASSPEQGGTDTQYF,TGTGCCAGCAGCCCCGAACAGGGAGGCACAGATACGCAGTATTTT
TRBJ1-1,TRBV20-1,NA,few,CSASYPFTANTEAFF,TGCAGTGCATCCTACCCCTTCACCGCGAACACTGAAGCTTTCTTT
TRBJ1-1,TRBV20-1,NA,NA,CSARALGTWVSPNTEAFF,TGCAGTGCTAGGGCCTTGGGGACATGGGTTTCCCCGAACACTGAAGCTTTCTTT
TRBJ2-3,TRBV12-3/TRBV12-4,TRBD1,many,CASSYTGAGTDTQYF,TGTGCCAGCAGTTACACAGGGGCCGGCACAGATACGCAGTATTTT
TRBJ1-5,TRBV21-1,NA,many,CASSKIGVAQPQHF,TGTGCCAGCAGCAAGATAGGGGTGGCCCAGCCCCAGCATTTT
TRBJ2-2,TRBV15,TRBD2,many,CATSRASLAGGTGELFF,TGTGCCACCAGCAGAGCTAGCCTAGCGGGGGGCACCGGGGAGCTGTTTTTT
TRBJ1-2,TRBV12-3/TRBV12-4,NA,NA,CASSLGDTSYTF,TGTGCCAGCAGTTTAGGTGATACGAGCTACACCTTC
TRBJ2-7,TRBV6-5,TRBD1,many,CASSYGDRGHEQYF,TGTGCCAGCAGTTACGGGGACAGGGGCCACGAGCAGTACTTC
TRBJ1-2,TRBV27,TRBD1,NA,CASSPIGQGLRGYTF,TGTGCCAGCAGTCCTATCGGACAGGGATTGAGAGGCTACACCTTC
TRBJ2-1,TRBV6-2/TRBV6-3,NA,many,CASRTDYNEQFF,TGTGCCAGCAGAACAGATTACAATGAGCAGTTCTTC
TRBJ1-5,TRBV4-1,NA,NA,CASSPQGWDNQPQHF,TGCGCCAGCAGCCCCCAGGGTTGGGACAATCAGCCCCAGCATTTT